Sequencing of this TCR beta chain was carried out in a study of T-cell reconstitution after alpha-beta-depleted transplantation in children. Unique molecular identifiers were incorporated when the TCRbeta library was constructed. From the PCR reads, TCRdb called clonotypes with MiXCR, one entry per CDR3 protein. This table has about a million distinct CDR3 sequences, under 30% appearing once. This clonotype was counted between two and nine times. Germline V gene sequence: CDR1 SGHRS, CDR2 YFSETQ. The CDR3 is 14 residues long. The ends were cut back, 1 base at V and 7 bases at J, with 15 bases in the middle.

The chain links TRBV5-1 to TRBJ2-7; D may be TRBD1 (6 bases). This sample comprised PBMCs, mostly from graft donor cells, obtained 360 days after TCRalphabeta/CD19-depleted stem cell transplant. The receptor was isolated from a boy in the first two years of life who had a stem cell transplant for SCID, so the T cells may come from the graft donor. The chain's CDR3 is CASSLTGFPWEQYF. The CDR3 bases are TGCGCCAGCAGCTTGACAGGGTTCCCTTGGGAGCAGTACTTC.